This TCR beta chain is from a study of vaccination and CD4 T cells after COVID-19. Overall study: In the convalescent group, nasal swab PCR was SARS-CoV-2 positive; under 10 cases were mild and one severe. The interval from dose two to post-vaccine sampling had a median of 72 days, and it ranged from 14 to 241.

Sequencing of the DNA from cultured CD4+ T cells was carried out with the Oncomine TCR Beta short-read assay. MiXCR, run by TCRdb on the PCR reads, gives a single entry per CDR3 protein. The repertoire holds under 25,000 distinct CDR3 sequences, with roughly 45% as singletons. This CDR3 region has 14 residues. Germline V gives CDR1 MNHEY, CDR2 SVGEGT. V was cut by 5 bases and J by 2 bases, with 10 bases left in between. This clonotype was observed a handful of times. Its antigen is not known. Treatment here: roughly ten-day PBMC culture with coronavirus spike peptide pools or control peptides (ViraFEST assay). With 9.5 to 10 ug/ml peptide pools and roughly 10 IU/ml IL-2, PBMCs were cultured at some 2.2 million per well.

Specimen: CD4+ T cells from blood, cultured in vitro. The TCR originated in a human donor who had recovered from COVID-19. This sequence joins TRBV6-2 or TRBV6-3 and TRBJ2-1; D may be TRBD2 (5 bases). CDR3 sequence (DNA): TGTGCCAGCAGTCCACTAGTTCCCTACAATGAGCAGTTCTTC. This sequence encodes CASSPLVPYNEQFF.